Shown below are 32 T cell receptor beta chains from a single sample sequenced in a study of T cell repertoires in cytomegalovirus infection. TCRdb ran MiXCR on the reads and lists one entry per CDR3 protein. This sample yields hundreds of thousands of distinct CDR3 sequences, of which roughly 31% are seen a single time; about an eighth belongs to the top ten. Which antigens these TCRs recognize remains unknown. The sample here was cultured CD8+ T cells from PBMCs, taken from culture after CMV antigen stimulation. These receptors were obtained from a human donor in good health (CMV status not recorded). Some clones in this sample may be carry-over from other donors' samples.

This CDR3 is CASSVVVGPGETQYF. CDR3 sequence (DNA): TGTGCCAGCAGCGTAGTGGTGGGGCCGGGGGAGACCCAGTACTTC. This chain links TRBV9 with TRBJ2-5; D might be TRBD1 or TRBD2, each matching 5 bases. V was trimmed by 0 bases and J by 5 bases, leaving 14 bases between them. The V gene's germline CDR1 is SGDLS and CDR2 YYNGEE. This CDR3 spans 15 amino acids. The full variable domain, with the rest looked up from reference TRBV9 and TRBJ2-5, is DSGVTQTPKHLITATGQRVTLRCSPRSGDLSVYWYQQSLDQGLQFLIQYYNGEERAKGNILERFSAQQFPDLHSELNLSSLELGDSALYFCASSVVVGPGETQYFGPGTRLLVL.

This clonotype has a handful of counts. The chain uses TRBV6-2 or TRBV6-3 and TRBJ2-6; D may be TRBD2 (6 bases). Germline V CDR1 and CDR2: MNHEY, SVGEGT. The CDR3 runs to 16 residues. Trimming shortened V by 7 bases and J by 7 bases, and 20 bases separated the two germline ends. The CDR3 here is CASTSIKRAPANVLTF. The CDR3, as DNA: TGTGCCAGCACTTCAATAAAGCGGGCTCCAGCCAACGTCCTGACTTTC.

This clonotype was seen just once. This chain uses TRBV9 with TRBJ2-5; TRBD1 is a possible D gene (6 bases). The CDR3 loop spans 15 amino acids. V was trimmed by 4 bases and J by 1 base, leaving 14 bases between them. Germline V gives CDR1 SGDLS, CDR2 YYNGEE. CDR3 sequence (DNA): TGTGCCAGCAGCCCTTCAGGGGAACTCCAAGAGACCCAGTACTTC. It translates to CASSPSGELQETQYF.

The rearrangement uses TRBV7-9 and TRBJ1-4; perhaps TRBD1 as D (5 bases). CDR1 is SEHNR, CDR2 FQNEAQ, per germline (reference sequence). The germline V and J ends were trimmed by 5 bases and 12 bases, with 22 bases remaining between them. The CDR3 is made up of 15 amino acids. CDR3 loop: CASSINSGPSHELFF. The CDR3 bases are TGTGCCAGCAGCATTAACTCGGGACCCTCTCATGAACTGTTTTTT.

V usage is TRBV27 and J usage is TRBJ2-1; D call uncertain. This CDR3 spans 14 amino acids. The germline V gene encodes CDR1 MNHEY and CDR2 SMNVEV (reference sequence). With 0 bases removed from V and 2 bases from J, the gap between germline ends came to 5 bases. CDR3 amino acids: CASSLSFPYNEQFF. The CDR3 DNA is TGTGCCAGCAGTTTATCCTTTCCCTACAATGAGCAGTTCTTC.

This clonotype showed up just a few times. The J gene is TRBJ2-1, the V gene TRBV4-2, with 13 bases lining up with TRBD2. The CDR3 has 16 residues. J was trimmed by 7 bases and V by 0 bases; bases with no gene match: 3. In germline, CDR1 is LGHNA, CDR2 YNFKEQ. The CDR3 loop is CASSQDLLAGGNEQFF. As DNA, the CDR3 is TGTGCCAGCAGCCAAGATCTACTAGCGGGGGGGAATGAGCAGTTCTTC.

In this sample, this clonotype turned up a few times. V and J are TRBV4-1 and TRBJ2-5, with D tentatively TRBD2 (6 bases). There are 14 residues in the CDR3. Trimming took off 6 bases at V and 2 bases at J, with 13 bases between the two ends. From germline, CDR1 is MGHRA and CDR2 YSYEKL. The CDR3 DNA follows: TGCGCCAGCAGTATCCTAGCGATGCAAGAGACCCAGTACTTC. It is translated as CASSILAMQETQYF.

The chain is built from TRBV7-3 and TRBJ2-2; D is unresolved. Germline loops: CDR1 SGHTA, CDR2 FQGTGA. Between the trimmed V and J ends, which lost 6 bases and 8 bases, there was a span of 7 bases. This CDR3 is built from 11 residues. The DNA of the CDR3 is TGTGCCAGCAGGCAAGGGGGGGAGCTGTTTTTT. This translates into CASRQGGELFF.

The table lists this clonotype with a few counts. This may be a read error, as it is one base from a much larger clone. V gene TRBV11-2 combines with J gene TRBJ1-1; D gene unclear. Germline CDR1 and CDR2: SGHAT and FQNNGV. Trimming removed 0 bases from V and 4 bases from J, with 6 bases in between. The CDR3 sequence is 13 residues long. The CDR3 protein is CASSLDVGTEAFF. CDR3 bases: TGTGCCAGCAGCTTAGATGTGGGCACTGAAGCTTTCTTT.

The V gene is TRBV4-2, the J gene TRBJ2-2; perhaps TRBD2 as D (7 bases). The V gene lost 0 bases and the J gene lost 6 bases, with 17 bases spanning the gap. CDR1 LGHNA and CDR2 YNFKEQ come from the germline V gene. CDR3 length: 17 residues. CDR3 DNA: TGTGCCAGCAGCCAAGATGGGGGGGGGCCGGTGGCCGGGGAGCTGTTTTTT. Translated: CASSQDGGGPVAGELFF.

Turning to this clonotype: At one of its ends the junction is not consistent with the germline gene, which may arise from a read error. J is TRBJ1-2 and V is TRBV6-1; no clear D gene. The CDR3 spans 15 residues. Looked up from germline, CDR1 is MNHNS and CDR2 is SASEGT. In DNA, the CDR3 is TGTGTCAGCAGTGAAGGACCTGCAGAGAGCTATGGCTACACCTTC. This sequence encodes CVSSEGPAESYGYTF.

This clonotype has ten or more counts. The V gene is TRBV7-6, the J gene TRBJ1-1; 7 bases fit TRBD1. V lost 5 bases and J lost 1; bases outside the gene matches: 7. Germline CDR1 is SGHVS and CDR2 is FNYEAQ. This CDR3 is built from 15 residues. The CDR3 nucleotides read TGTGCCAGCAGCCTTCGGACAGGCAAGAACACTGAAGCTTTCTTT. Translation: CASSLRTGKNTEAFF.

Only a few counts were recorded for this clonotype. This chain links TRBV13 with TRBJ2-3; 8 positions match TRBD1. The length of the CDR3 is 12 residues. The V gene end was trimmed by 5 bases and the J gene end by 10 bases; junction bases not matched to a gene: 5. Germline CDR1 reads PRHDT; CDR2 reads FYEKMQ (reference sequence). CDR3 coding DNA: TGTGCCAGCAGCCCGGACAGGGAGTCGCAGTATTTT. Its translation is CASSPDRESQYF.

This clonotype was counted at least ten times. This chain joins TRBV7-8 and TRBJ2-5; D perhaps matches TRBD1 (6 bases). Germline CDR1 is SGHVS and CDR2 is FQNEAQ. V dropped 3 bases and J dropped 5 bases, with 16 bases sitting between them. CDR3 length: 15 residues. The DNA for the CDR3 is TGTGCCAGCAGCTTCCCGGGAACAGGGATTGAGACCCAGTACTTC. Amino acid sequence: CASSFPGTGIETQYF.

V gene TRBV4-2 combines with J gene TRBJ1-1; D remains ambiguous. CDR3 length: 14 residues. Germline CDR1 reads LGHNA; CDR2 reads YNFKEQ. Trimming cost V 5 bases and J 4 bases, with 14 bases left between them. CDR3 sequence reads: CASSRFQEFTEAFF. The CDR3 nucleotides read TGTGCCAGCAGCAGATTTCAGGAATTCACTGAAGCTTTCTTT.

This clonotype showed up just once. V and J are TRBV4-1 and TRBJ1-4; D uncertain. The CDR3 is 15 amino acids. The V gene lost 4 bases and the J gene lost 8 bases, with 17 bases spanning the gap. CDR1 and CDR2 from the germline V gene are MGHRA and YSYEKL. CDR3 nucleotide sequence: TGCGCCAGCAGCCGGGTCCCGAGTCCACCCGAAAAACTGTTTTTT. Encoded protein: CASSRVPSPPEKLFF.

The chain has TRBV6-1 and TRBJ2-5, with D perhaps TRBD1 or TRBD2 (5 bases each). The CDR3 extends over 15 amino acids. The ends were cut back, 3 bases at V and 4 bases at J, with 15 bases in the middle. Germline CDR1 MNHNS, CDR2 SASEGT. CDR3 coding DNA: TGTGCCAGCAGTGAGGAGGACACTATACTAGAGACCCAGTACTTC. Amino acid sequence: CASSEEDTILETQYF.

The genes are TRBV6-5 and TRBJ2-1, with 11 bases aligning to TRBD2. V was pared by 0 bases and J by 5 bases, with 3 bases of the junction left unmatched. CDR1 and CDR2 (germline): MNHEY, SVGAGI. This CDR3 has 16 residues. Here the CDR3 DNA reads TGTGCCAGCAGTTACTCACTAGCGGGGGCCCACAATGAGCAGTTCTTC. Its translation: CASSYSLAGAHNEQFF.

This clonotype showed up just a few times. This chain connects TRBV7-6 to TRBJ1-3; D may be TRBD1 (5 bases). The CDR3 length is 16 residues. CDR1 is SGHVS, CDR2 FNYEAQ, per germline. Between the trimmed V and J ends, which lost 5 bases and 0 bases, there was a span of 14 bases. The CDR3 DNA sequence: TGTGCCAGCAGCCCGGGACCCCAGTTCTCTGGAAACACCATATATTTT. This translates into CASSPGPQFSGNTIYF.

For this clonotype: One end of the junction does not line up with germline, which may come from a read error. This chain links TRBV7-4 with TRBJ1-1, with D possibly being TRBD1 (6 bases). This CDR3 has 15 amino acids. Germline V CDR1 and CDR2: SGHVT, SQSDAQ. The CDR3 sequence: CANSFVGGVNTEAFF. As DNA, the CDR3 is TGTGCCAACAGCTTTGTAGGGGGGGTGAACACTGAAGCTTTCTTT.

The chain employs TRBV2 and TRBJ2-1; 9 bases map to TRBD1. The CDR3 runs 17 residues. Trimming took 7 bases from V and 0 from J; bases not matched to a gene: 10. Germline V CDR1 and CDR2: SNHLY, FYNNEI. The CDR3 sequence: CASTGTGPLNSYNEQFF. CDR3 DNA sequence: TGTGCCAGCACCGGGACAGGGCCCCTAAACTCCTACAATGAGCAGTTCTTC.

The genes are TRBV9 and TRBJ1-1; possible D gene TRBD1, 6 bases. The CDR3 runs 15 residues. Germline CDR1 SGDLS, CDR2 YYNGEE. V dropped 0 bases and J dropped 5 bases, with 14 bases sitting between them. The DNA of the CDR3 is TGTGCCAGCAGCGTAGTTTCGGGGGGCCGGACTGAAGCTTTCTTT. Its protein is CASSVVSGGRTEAFF.

This clonotype was counted a few times. This sequence joins TRBV4-1 and TRBJ1-2; possible D gene TRBD1, 6 bases. CDR3 length equals 15 residues. The V end lost 5 bases, the J end lost 8 bases, and 21 bases lay between the germline ends. CDR1 is MGHRA, CDR2 YSYEKL, per germline. CDR3 sequence: CASSLPVGGEGGYTF. The CDR3 DNA sequence: TGCGCCAGCAGCTTACCCGTCGGGGGCGAAGGGGGCTACACCTTC.

The V call is TRBV6-2 or TRBV6-3, the J call TRBJ2-1, with D possibly being TRBD1 (6 bases). The germline CDR1 and CDR2 sequences are MNHEY and SVGEGT. Trimming cost V 7 bases and J 0 bases, with 13 bases left between them. The CDR3 is 15 residues long. This CDR3 is CASTYRAGSYNEQFF. CDR3 nucleotides: TGTGCCAGCACCTACAGGGCTGGCTCCTACAATGAGCAGTTCTTC.

Points on this clonotype: It may be a read error: a sequence one base away is much more abundant. The chain has TRBV7-6 and TRBJ2-7, with a tentative D call TRBD2 (7 bases). Germline V gene lookup returns CDR1 SGHVS and CDR2 FNYEAQ. This CDR3 is 14 amino acids long. In DNA, the CDR3 is TGTGCCAGCGCCGGGGGGCCGCTCTCCTACGACCAGTACTTC. Its protein is CASAGGPLSYDQYF.

This clonotype was counted many times. This rearrangement joins TRBV28 to TRBJ2-7; 7 nucleotides line up with TRBD1. V gave up 8 bases and J gave up 4 bases; unmatched junction bases: 11. Germline-derived CDR1 and CDR2 are MDHEN and SYDVKM. The CDR3 extends over 14 amino acids. CDR3: CASLFIRQGYEQYV. CDR3 nucleotides: TGTGCCAGCTTATTTATACGACAGGGTTACGAGCAGTACGTC.

This clonotype was picked up a small number of times. The J gene is TRBJ1-5, the V gene TRBV7-6, with D maybe TRBD1 (6 bases). Trimming pared 7 bases from V and 6 bases from J, leaving 16 bases between. Germline CDR1 reads SGHVS; CDR2 reads FNYEAQ. The CDR3 spans 14 residues. CDR3 protein: CASTDSGEGQPQHF. CDR3 in DNA: TGTGCCAGCACGGACTCAGGGGAGGGTCAGCCCCAGCATTTT.

This clonotype was recorded a few times. V usage is TRBV4-1 and J usage is TRBJ2-7; TRBD2 agrees at 13 bases. This CDR3 is built from 16 residues. Germline loops: CDR1 MGHRA, CDR2 YSYEKL. V was clipped by 0 bases and J by 6 bases; unmatched bases: 5. Here the CDR3 reads CASSQDGLAGEGEQYF. In DNA, the CDR3 is TGCGCCAGCAGCCAAGATGGACTAGCGGGGGAGGGCGAGCAGTACTTC.

This clonotype came up a few times. The chain has TRBV7-2 and TRBJ2-7; 12 positions match TRBD2. The germline gives CDR1 SGHTA, CDR2 FQGNSA. The CDR3 has 16 amino acids. Trimming removed 3 bases from V and 5 bases from J; junction bases left unmatched: 8. In DNA form, the CDR3 reads TGTGCCAGCAGCTTTCTCCTAGCGGGGGGGCGGAACGAGCAGTACTTC. Its translation: CASSFLLAGGRNEQYF. The complete variable domain, with remaining parts taken from reference TRBV7-2 and TRBJ2-7, reads GAGVSQSPSNKVTEKGKDVELRCDPISGHTALYWYRQSLGQGLEFLIYFQGNSAPDKSGLPSDRFSAERTGGSVSTLTIQRTQQEDSAVYLCASSFLLAGGRNEQYFGPGTRLTVT.

This sequence joins TRBV4-1 and TRBJ2-1; D ambiguous. Trimming pared 0 bases from V and 4 bases from J, leaving 7 bases between. The CDR3 totals 14 residues. The V gene's germline CDR1 is MGHRA and CDR2 YSYEKL. Written as DNA, the CDR3 is TGCGCCAGCAGCCAAGAGGCGCGTTACAATGAGCAGTTCTTC. Translation: CASSQEARYNEQFF.

A few counts support this clonotype. This rearrangement joins TRBV4-1 to TRBJ2-2; the match to TRBD2 covers 12 bases. The V gene end was trimmed by 2 bases and the J gene end by 7 bases; junction bases not matched to a gene: 5. Germline values: CDR1 MGHRA, CDR2 YSYEKL. This CDR3 has 16 amino acids. The CDR3 bases are TGCGCCAGCAGCCAACTAGCGGGGGGGTATTTCGGGGAGCTGTTTTTT. It translates to CASSQLAGGYFGELFF.

The rearrangement joins TRBV19 to TRBJ1-2; the match to TRBD1 covers 9 bases. The CDR3 spans 16 residues. V shed 7 bases, J shed 2 bases, and the junction held 11 bases outside the gene matches. Germline V gene data show CDR1 as LNHDA and CDR2 as SQIVND (reference sequence). In DNA, the CDR3 is TGTGCCAGTAACCTGCCACAGGGGGCGCGGAACTATGGCTACACCTTC. This translates into CASNLPQGARNYGYTF.